This is a list of T cell receptor beta chains from one sample in a study of blood T cell repertoires in COVID-19. Sequenced by immunoSEQ multiplex PCR; TCRdb stores in-frame clones only, minus some. Here the sample spans 100,000 to 110,000 clones, approximately 84% being singletons. Source material: peripheral blood. All receptors come from a man aged 25-45 years in a cohort sampled during active COVID-19. Each CDR3 is given with its conserved first and last residue. D genes are given only for firm matches.

d_call: TRBD1
j_call: TRBJ1-1
v_call: TRBV6-5
cdr3_aa: CASRRDRGISEAFF

d_call: TRBD1
j_call: TRBJ1-5
v_call: TRBV7-8
cdr3_aa: CASSLDRGQPQHF

d_call: TRBD2
j_call: TRBJ2-5
v_call: TRBV9
cdr3_aa: CASSVGPGTSGGQETQYF

d_call: -
j_call: TRBJ1-5
v_call: TRBV3-1/TRBV3-2
cdr3_aa: CASSQDNPGQFNQPQHF

d_call: TRBD1
j_call: TRBJ2-1
v_call: TRBV5-3
cdr3_aa: CARSADPLRGNEQFF

d_call: TRBD1
j_call: TRBJ1-2
v_call: TRBV2
cdr3_aa: CASMPDRGRGYTF

d_call: -
j_call: TRBJ2-3
v_call: TRBV19
cdr3_aa: CASSQRRGADTQYF

d_call: -
j_call: TRBJ2-1
v_call: TRBV3-1/TRBV3-2
cdr3_aa: CASSQTWGVNEQFF

d_call: TRBD2
j_call: TRBJ2-7
v_call: TRBV12-3/TRBV12-4
cdr3_aa: CASSTSGYYEQYF

d_call: -
j_call: TRBJ1-1
v_call: TRBV7-9
cdr3_aa: CASSLEGQAEAFF

d_call: TRBD2
j_call: TRBJ2-3
v_call: TRBV4-3
cdr3_aa: CASSQGSSGDSWDTQYF

d_call: TRBD1
j_call: TRBJ1-2
v_call: TRBV23-1
cdr3_aa: CASSQKTGDGGYTF

d_call: TRBD1
j_call: TRBJ2-2
v_call: TRBV19
cdr3_aa: CASSLVWRGQGSGELFF

d_call: TRBD1
j_call: TRBJ2-1
v_call: TRBV7-9
cdr3_aa: CASSPQGVGEQFF

d_call: TRBD2
j_call: TRBJ2-1
v_call: TRBV20-1
cdr3_aa: CSASFSGGVEGEQFF

d_call: TRBD2
j_call: TRBJ2-5
v_call: TRBV7-2
cdr3_aa: CASSFGGGTETQYF

d_call: -
j_call: TRBJ2-7
v_call: TRBV10-2
cdr3_aa: CASSEVGGASYEQYF

d_call: -
j_call: TRBJ1-1
v_call: TRBV19
cdr3_aa: CASSIVNTNTEAFF

d_call: TRBD2
j_call: TRBJ2-1
v_call: TRBV6-5
cdr3_aa: CASQRGLTYNEQFF

d_call: -
j_call: TRBJ2-7
v_call: TRBV7-9
cdr3_aa: CASSQKGNEQYF

d_call: -
j_call: TRBJ1-1
v_call: TRBV6-5
cdr3_aa: CASSWRGTEAFF

d_call: TRBD1
j_call: TRBJ1-2
v_call: TRBV4-1
cdr3_aa: CASSRGYDRGRSGYTF

d_call: -
j_call: TRBJ2-1
v_call: TRBV19
cdr3_aa: CASSIWGDPNEQFF

d_call: TRBD1
j_call: TRBJ1-2
v_call: TRBV3-1/TRBV3-2
cdr3_aa: CASSPRTQGGGYTF

d_call: TRBD1
j_call: TRBJ1-2
v_call: TRBV6-1
cdr3_aa: CASSEAGQPNYGYTF

d_call: TRBD1
j_call: TRBJ2-2
v_call: TRBV7-2
cdr3_aa: CASSLSATGGYTGELFF

d_call: -
j_call: TRBJ2-3
v_call: TRBV20-1
cdr3_aa: CSAPLSDTQYF

d_call: TRBD1
j_call: TRBJ1-5
v_call: TRBV6-1
cdr3_aa: CASRECTGTANQPQHF

d_call: TRBD1
j_call: TRBJ2-7
v_call: TRBV27
cdr3_aa: CASKGQATYEQYF

d_call: -
j_call: TRBJ2-2
v_call: TRBV29-1
cdr3_aa: CSVGGGHGELFF

d_call: -
j_call: TRBJ2-7
v_call: TRBV5-4
cdr3_aa: CASSSPRELGEQYF

d_call: -
j_call: TRBJ1-3
v_call: TRBV18
cdr3_aa: CASSPQRDSGNTIYF

d_call: -
j_call: TRBJ1-1
v_call: TRBV2
cdr3_aa: CASIRLPNTEAFF

d_call: -
j_call: TRBJ1-3
v_call: TRBV30
cdr3_aa: CAWSVPDRPTSGNTIYF

d_call: -
j_call: TRBJ2-7
v_call: TRBV18
cdr3_aa: CASSDSSYEQYF

d_call: -
j_call: TRBJ1-2
v_call: TRBV19
cdr3_aa: CASSSGAAGEPYYGYTF

d_call: -
j_call: TRBJ2-7
v_call: TRBV7-9
cdr3_aa: CASRAGGHEQYF

d_call: -
j_call: TRBJ2-3
v_call: TRBV7-6
cdr3_aa: CASSLVVGGALDTQYF

d_call: TRBD1
j_call: TRBJ2-7
v_call: TRBV7-2
cdr3_aa: CASSLGGGRDRVHF

d_call: -
j_call: TRBJ2-5
v_call: TRBV18
cdr3_aa: CASSPVGGRETQYF

d_call: TRBD1
j_call: TRBJ2-7
v_call: TRBV4-1
cdr3_aa: CASSPTGTYEQYF

d_call: -
j_call: TRBJ1-2
v_call: TRBV3-1/TRBV3-2
cdr3_aa: CASRGRVYGYTF